The 6 T cell receptor beta chains in this list originate from one sample, sequenced in a study of a mutant IDH1 vaccine in newly diagnosed glioma. The protocol was immunoSEQ multiplex PCR, while the TCRdb copy is restricted to in-frame clones and leaves out a portion. The data show roughly 51,000 clones, roughly 83% seen once. Time point denoted: week 47, end of study. Each dose delivered 300 ug of mutant IDH1 20-mer peptide subcutaneously with imiquimod. No antigen has been identified for these receptors. Source: PBMCs, taken from a glioma patient whose treatment included an IDH1 peptide vaccine. The receptors were sampled from a woman aged 25 to 39 with glioma. Some clones in this sample may be carry-over from other donors' samples.

CDR3 amino acids: CASSFSAGQRGPQHF. For the CDR3, the DNA is TGTGCCAGCAGTTTTTCGGCAGGGCAACGGGGGCCCCAGCATTTT. The V gene is TRBV27, the J gene TRBJ1-5, with D possibly TRBD1 on 5 matching bases. Germline V CDR1 and CDR2: MNHEY, SMNVEV (reference sequence). Trimming took 3 bases from V and 9 from J, leaving 18 bases between them. CDR3 length: 15 amino acids.

The chain has TRBV5-1 and TRBJ2-7; TRBD1 agrees at 7 bases. Germline V gene lookup returns CDR1 SGHRS and CDR2 YFSETQ. J lost 2 bases, V lost 4 bases, and 6 bases had no gene match. This CDR3 is built from 14 residues. CDR3 in amino acids: CASSTGQEAYEQYF. DNA of the CDR3: TGCGCCAGCAGCACAGGACAGGAAGCCTACGAGCAGTACTTC. Full variable domain (outside the CDR3, taken from reference TRBV5-1 and TRBJ2-7): KAGVTQTPRYLIKTRGQQVTLSCSPISGHRSVSWYQQTPGQGLQFLFEYFSETQRNKGNFPGRFSGRQFSNSRSEMNVSTLELGDSALYLCASSTGQEAYEQYFGPGTRLTVT.

This clone was seen a few times. The CDR3 DNA sequence: TGTGCCAGCAGCCTGGGACTCGAAGGTTTGCCGTACTTC. Encoded protein: CASSLGLEGLPYF. The chain links TRBV7-8 to TRBJ2-5; D may be TRBD2 (6 bases). The CDR3 has 13 residues. Trimming took off 5 bases at V and 13 bases at J, with 20 bases between the two ends. CDR1 and CDR2 from the germline V gene are SGHVS and FQNEAQ.

The chain uses TRBV2 and TRBJ1-5; D is uncertain. Germline V gene data show CDR1 as SNHLY and CDR2 as FYNNEI. V dropped 6 bases and J dropped 0 bases, with 18 bases sitting between them. This CDR3 region has 17 residues. The CDR3 loop is CASRPNPAPYSNQPQHF. CDR3 DNA sequence: TGTGCCAGCAGGCCGAACCCAGCCCCCTATAGCAATCAGCCCCAGCATTTT.

The rearrangement uses TRBV19 and TRBJ1-4, with a weak D call TRBD1 (5 bases). Trimming removed 0 bases at V and 0 bases at J, with 14 bases between. The germline CDR1 and CDR2 sequences are LNHDA and SQIVND (reference sequence). The CDR3 has 18 residues. The CDR3 sequence: CASSIEGPATTTNEKLFF. CDR3 in DNA: TGTGCCAGTAGTATAGAGGGGCCAGCGACAACAACTAATGAAAAACTGTTTTTT.

V and J are TRBV5-6 and TRBJ2-7; D is unresolved. The V and J ends lost 1 base and 3 bases respectively, with 11 bases between them. This CDR3 is built from 14 residues. The V gene's germline CDR1 is SGHDT and CDR2 YYEEEE. The CDR3 bases are TGTGCCAGCAGCTTGAGTGTGGCACTCTACGAGCAGTACTTC. Translated: CASSLSVALYEQYF.